This is a list of T cell receptor beta chains from one sample in a study of cytomegalovirus exposure and HLA in healthy donors. The protocol was immunoSEQ multiplex PCR, while the TCRdb copy is restricted to in-frame clones and leaves out a portion. Among about 130,000 clones listed, about 91% were seen once. Source material: PBMCs. The receptor set was obtained from a woman under 30 in good health and CMV-seropositive. Each CDR3 is given with its conserved first and last residue. A D gene is named only where the DNA matches it firmly. Expanded clones are given a class, and other clones once, few, many or no size at all.

clone_size	d_call	v_call	j_call	cdr3_length	cdr3_aa	cdr3_nt
.	.	TRBV6-1	TRBJ1-4	14	CASSQRQPNEKLFF	TGTGCCAGCAGTCAAAGACAGCCTAATGAAAAACTGTTTTTT
.	.	TRBV28	TRBJ2-6	15	CASSAAGAGANVLTF	TGTGCCAGCAGCGCAGCGGGTGCTGGGGCCAACGTCCTGACTTTC
.	TRBD1	TRBV19	TRBJ2-7	16	CASSFSGTGGFGEQYF	TGTGCCAGTAGTTTCTCCGGGACAGGGGGCTTCGGGGAGCAGTACTTC
.	TRBD2	TRBV11-2	TRBJ2-7	16	CASSPRTSGTSYEQYF	TGTGCCAGCAGCCCTCGGACTAGCGGGACTTCCTACGAGCAGTACTTC
once	.	TRBV18	TRBJ2-2	16	CASSPGAGSNTGELFF	TGTGCCAGCTCACCAGGAGCAGGGTCGAACACCGGGGAGCTGTTTTTT
.	.	TRBV9	TRBJ2-5	15	CASSVGLATRETQYF	TGTGCCAGCAGCGTAGGGCTAGCAACCCGTGAGACCCAGTACTTC
.	TRBD1	TRBV5-1	TRBJ2-1	14	CASSGTGAYNEQFF	TGCGCCAGCAGCGGGACAGGGGCCTACAATGAGCAGTTCTTC
once	TRBD1	TRBV5-4	TRBJ2-5	13	CASSGTVQETQYF	TGTGCCAGCAGTGGGACAGTCCAAGAGACCCAGTACTTC
.	.	TRBV2	TRBJ1-6	16	CASRGGNSQYNSPLHF	TGTGCCAGCAGAGGTGGCAACAGTCAGTATAATTCACCCCTCCACTTT
.	TRBD2	TRBV4-3	TRBJ2-3	14	CASSVGGAGDTQYF	TGCGCCAGCAGCGTCGGGGGGGCCGGAGATACGCAGTATTTT
few	TRBD1	TRBV29-1	TRBJ1-2	14	CSVWTGFANYGYTF	TGCAGCGTCTGGACAGGGTTCGCTAACTATGGCTACACCTTC
.	.	TRBV5-8	TRBJ2-7	14	CASSNPTGSYEQYF	TGTGCCAGCAGCAACCCGACAGGCTCCTACGAGCAGTACTTC
.	.	TRBV7-6	TRBJ1-5	16	CASSLGRGGASQPQHF	TGTGCCAGCAGCTTAGGGAGGGGGGGGGCAAGTCAGCCCCAGCATTTT
.	.	TRBV28	TRBJ1-2	15	CASTPAGVGGYGYTF	TGTGCCAGCACTCCGGCGGGCGTCGGGGGCTATGGCTACACCTTC
.	TRBD1	TRBV15	TRBJ1-6	13	CGTGTIRETPLHF	TGTGGGACAGGGACTATCCGAGAGACACCCCTCCACTTT
.	.	TRBV5-1	TRBJ1-4	15	CASSSGLATNEKLFF	TGCGCCAGCAGCTCGGGACTCGCAACTAATGAAAAACTGTTTTTT
few	.	TRBV28	TRBJ1-6	12	CASRGPTDLLHF	TGTGCCAGCAGGGGGCCGACAGATCTCCTCCACTTT
.	TRBD2	TRBV9	TRBJ2-3	17	CASSVAGRGRFTDTQYF	TGTGCCAGCAGCGTAGCTGGGCGGGGGAGATTCACAGATACGCAGTATTTT
.	TRBD2	TRBV9	TRBJ2-1	14	CASSTWTSGNEQFF	TGTGCCAGCAGCACTTGGACTAGCGGGAATGAGCAGTTCTTC
.	.	TRBV5-6	TRBJ2-7	14	CASSQIDTIYEQYF	TGTGCCAGCAGTCAGATCGACACGATCTACGAGCAGTACTTC
.	.	TRBV19	TRBJ2-6	15	CASSFSGAGANVLTF	TGTGCCAGTAGTTTTTCGGGGGCTGGGGCCAACGTCCTGACTTTC
.	TRBD2	TRBV29-1	TRBJ2-5	14	CSAGLAGESETQYF	TGCAGCGCTGGACTAGCGGGGGAATCGGAGACCCAGTACTTC
once	.	TRBV12-5	TRBJ2-3	11	CASGTYYTQYF	TGTGCTAGTGGTACCTACTATACGCAGTATTTT
.	.	TRBV4-1	TRBJ2-7	15	CASSQLARVGGEQYF	TGCGCCAGCAGCCAACTGGCACGGGTCGGTGGCGAGCAGTACTTC
.	.	TRBV9	TRBJ1-4	16	CASSLRSVSTNEKLFF	TGTGCCAGCAGCCTGCGGTCCGTCAGCACTAATGAAAAACTGTTTTTT
once	.	TRBV5-4	TRBJ2-7	14	CATGSEGGNYEQYF	TGTGCCACGGGTTCCGAAGGAGGGAACTACGAGCAGTACTTC
.	TRBD1	TRBV6-1	TRBJ2-3	14	CASMDRGRTDTQYF	TGTGCCAGCATGGACAGGGGGCGCACAGATACGCAGTATTTT
.	TRBD2	TRBV11-2	TRBJ2-7	15	CASSRLAGGVREQYF	TGTGCCAGCAGCCGACTAGCGGGGGGGGTCCGGGAGCAGTACTTC
.	.	TRBV9	TRBJ1-6	14	CASSVDPGGSPLHF	TGTGCCAGCAGCGTAGATCCCGGGGGGTCACCCCTCCACTTT
.	.	TRBV5-4	TRBJ1-1	15	CASSKDSTAITEAFF	TGTGCCAGCAGCAAGGACAGCACGGCGATCACTGAAGCTTTCTTT
.	TRBD1	TRBV7-9	TRBJ1-5	14	CASSRTGEQQPQHF	TGTGCCAGCAGCAGGACAGGGGAGCAGCAGCCCCAGCATTTT
.	TRBD2	TRBV11-2	TRBJ2-7	16	CASSLSASGGIYEQYF	TGTGCCAGCAGCTTATCGGCTAGCGGGGGTATCTACGAGCAGTACTTC
.	.	TRBV2	TRBJ2-3	15	CATTKRERGTDTQYF	TGTGCCACCACAAAGAGGGAGCGAGGCACAGATACGCAGTATTTT
few	TRBD1	TRBV28	TRBJ2-7	15	CASSYWTGDAYEQYF	TGTGCCAGCAGTTATTGGACAGGGGACGCCTACGAGCAGTACTTC
.	TRBD2	TRBV7-3	TRBJ2-7	15	CASSRGGGVRNEQYF	TGTGCCAGCAGCCGCGGGGGAGGGGTCAGAAACGAGCAGTACTTC
.	.	TRBV28	TRBJ2-2	13	CASSPLVNGELFF	TGTGCCAGCAGTCCCCTCGTTAACGGGGAGCTGTTTTTT
.	.	TRBV5-6	TRBJ2-5	17	CASSLASQGTISETQYF	TGTGCCAGCAGCTTGGCGAGTCAGGGGACAATCTCGGAGACCCAGTACTTC
.	TRBD1	TRBV5-8	TRBJ1-5	17	CASSLSGTEFFNQPQHF	TGTGCCAGCAGCTTAAGTGGGACAGAATTTTTCAATCAGCCCCAGCATTTT
.	TRBD2	TRBV5-6	TRBJ2-2	16	CASSPLAGGVTGELFF	TGTGCCAGCAGCCCCCTAGCGGGGGGTGTCACCGGGGAGCTGTTTTTT
.	.	TRBV25-1	TRBJ2-3	14	CASSDPRTLDTQYF	TGTGCCAGCAGTGACCCCAGGACTTTGGATACGCAGTATTTT
once	.	TRBV6-6	TRBJ1-2	14	CASSYSKGIYGYTF	TGTGCCAGCAGTTACTCGAAGGGGATCTATGGCTACACCTTC
.	.	TRBV5-1	TRBJ1-2	15	CASSWRTDFNYGYTF	TGCGCCAGCAGCTGGAGGACGGATTTTAACTATGGCTACACCTTC
.	TRBD2	TRBV7-2	TRBJ2-5	17	CASSLVRIAGEKETQYF	TGTGCCAGCAGCTTAGTCAGAATAGCGGGGGAAAAAGAGACCCAGTACTTC
.	TRBD2	TRBV27	TRBJ2-3	14	CASSLWGLVDTQYF	TGTGCCAGCAGTTTATGGGGACTAGTCGATACGCAGTATTTT
once	TRBD2	TRBV6-6	TRBJ2-3	12	CASSRGADTQYF	TGTGCCAGCAGCCGGGGGGCAGATACGCAGTATTTT
.	.	TRBV19	TRBJ1-5	14	CATAVPVSNQPQHF	TGTGCCACCGCGGTCCCCGTGAGCAATCAGCCCCAGCATTTT